Detailed here is one TCR beta chain. This specimen comes from a study of CD8 T cells in Susac syndrome. An input of about 0.5 to 1 ug of RNA was subjected to reverse transcription using random hexamers. The method of amplification for TCR beta CDR3 was immunoSEQ multiplex PCR, covering 54 Vbeta and 13 Jbeta. TCRdb reanalysed the immunoSEQ multiplex PCR reads using MiXCR and keeps one entry per CDR3 protein. The data hold around 300,000 distinct CDR3 sequences, with 65% to 90% observed a single time. Deletions cut 7 bases from V and 2 bases from J, with 18 bases between. The CDR3 is 14 residues long. CDR1 is SQVTM, CDR2 ANQGSEA, per germline. Sequencing of TCR beta was carried out in blood CD8+ and CD4+ T cells. The multiple sclerosis control group consisted of treatment-naive patients whose relapsing-remitting disease, which was either stable or active, fulfilled revised McDonald criteria. TEMRA cells were enriched by FACS, while CD8+ and CD4+ T cells were obtained through a negative isolation that was performed magnetically.

The receptor was isolated from a human donor with multiple sclerosis. The sequenced sample consisted of CD8+ T cells from PBMCs. The V call is TRBV29-1, the J call TRBJ2-7; D unresolved. As DNA, the CDR3 is TGCAGCGCTGGTGAGGCCCGTCATACCTACGAGCAGTACTTC. Protein sequence: CSAGEARHTYEQYF.